This T cell receptor beta chain was captured in a study of CD8 T cells in ankylosing spondylitis listed by TCRdb under 2017. General notes on the study: The study profiled T cell receptor beta repertoires in healthy donors and ankylosing spondylitis patients to find disease-linked TCR variants. The whole study cohort included roughly 110 healthy donors and over 20 ankylosing spondylitis patients. Peripheral blood samples were taken, and synovial fluid was additionally collected from ankylosing spondylitis patients. What the study reported, not specific to this receptor: According to the report, matched synovial fluid samples from ankylosing spondylitis patients were significantly enriched for the disease-linked clones. The disease-linked clones showed a CD8+ phenotype and occurred at relatively low frequencies in peripheral blood. Blood from ankylosing spondylitis patients appeared to be characterized by a TCR beta motif composed of under 10 highly homologous amino acid variants. Some motif variants had previously been reported in the synovial fluid and blood of reactive arthritis patients, which suggests shared mechanisms of disease initiation.

This clonotype has a count of ten or more. Its antigen is unknown. No base quality values were provided; no much bigger clone lies one nucleotide off. Reading the germline V gene (reference sequence) gives CDR1 GTSNPN and CDR2 SVGIG. The CDR3 runs 13 amino acids, cysteine and phenylalanine included. The CDR3 DNA has 39 bases and is translated from base 1. The trim is 8 bases for V and 4 bases for J, with a gap of 14 bases between the germline ends. The sample was run on an Illumina HiSeq 2500. Quantitative 5'-RACE with molecular barcodes was the method used to prepare the TCR beta libraries. The study's own analysis went as follows. A new computational method, built on a probabilistic model of VDJ rearrangement, was used to identify disease-linked TCR variants. TCRdb reprocessed the public reads (quality trimming at Q25 with fastp, clone calling with MiXCR) and kept in-frame beta chains. Entries that share a CDR3 protein sequence are merged under the most common genes and DNA. What appears here as the V and J calls and clone size reflects TCRdb's work, not the paper's. The sample table shows about 240,000 distinct CDR3 sequences, and around 7.8% are seen once. Around 7% of the sample belongs to the ten largest clones.

Sequencing was done on a sample of blood, either unsorted or a sorted T cell fraction (not recorded which). The sequence came from a male donor with ankylosing spondylitis or in good health (not recorded which). The chain uses TRBV30 and TRBJ2-2; the D gene cannot be resolved reliably. The sequence in DNA is TGTGCCCTCGACCCCCCGGGCACCGGGGAGCTGTTTTTT. This codes for CALDPPGTGELFF.